The sequence of this T cell receptor (beta chain) was determined in a study of cytomegalovirus exposure and HLA in healthy donors. General study results and limits: Later analysis placed DRB1 highest and HLA-C lowest in TCR association rates, which differed by HLA locus.

In the PCR, 60 Vbeta and 13 Jbeta primers were used. Clones were sequenced by immunoSEQ multiplex PCR, and TCRdb holds only the in-frame ones, with some missing. Its listing shows under 200,000 clones. Points on this clone: What it recognizes is unknown.

V dropped 5 bases and J dropped 6; count of bases not matched to a gene: 10. Germline assignment: CDR1 MNHEY and CDR2 SMNVEV (reference sequence). CDR3 length: 15 residues. The sequenced sample was PBMCs. V and J are TRBV27 and TRBJ2-1; TRBD2 aligns across 7 bases. This receptor was obtained from a man younger than 40 in good health and CMV-seronegative. The CDR3 here is CASSLGGGGGNEQFF. In DNA, the CDR3 is TGTGCCAGCAGTCTCGGTGGCGGGGGTGGCAATGAGCAGTTCTTC.